This entry features one TCR beta chain sequence. What it recognizes is unknown. The entry originates in a study of T-cell memory formation after mild COVID-19. Whole-study findings and limits: CD4/CD8 balance held among clones contracting day 15 to 85, and later expanders leaned CD4+.

Trimming took 3 bases from V and 1 from J; bases not matched to a gene: 14. Germline CDR1 and CDR2: SGHVS and FNYEAQ. The CDR3 length is 19 residues. UMIs and sample barcodes were carried by the TCR alpha and TCR beta cDNA libraries that 5'RACE produced using constant-segment primers. One entry per CDR3 protein, called by TCRdb with MiXCR from the 5' RACE reads. The table includes 150,000 to 200,000 distinct CDR3 sequences, about 14% detected once. The receptor comes from an adult woman who had mild COVID-19 (a few samples of this study predate the infection). Cell type and time point are not known. The V gene is TRBV7-6, the J gene TRBJ2-5, with TRBD1 matching 10 bases. The material sequenced was PBMCs or a T cell subset sorted from them (not recorded which). CDR3 region: CASSFDLKGQGRTQETQYF. The CDR3, as DNA: TGTGCCAGCAGCTTCGACTTAAAGGGACAGGGGCGAACCCAAGAGACCCAGTACTTC.